Below, 14 T cell receptor beta chains from the same sample are listed, as sequenced in a study of response to subunit inactivated influenza vaccine. MiXCR, applied by TCRdb to the RT-PCR reads, yields one record per CDR3 protein. The table has about 610,000 distinct CDR3 sequences, approximately 15% seen once. The source material was PBMCs from blood, sampled less than 13 days after vaccination. These receptor sequences come from a middle-aged man who received an inactivated influenza vaccine.

This sequence joins TRBV14 and TRBJ2-1; D perhaps matches TRBD2 (5 bases). Germline CDR1 SGHDN, CDR2 FVKESK. Trimming left V 2 bases short and J 7 bases short, with 21 bases between. This CDR3 is 17 amino acids long. This chain's CDR3 is CASSQRLPGSPGNEQFF. As DNA, the CDR3 is TGTGCCAGCAGCCAACGTTTACCGGGAAGTCCGGGGAATGAGCAGTTCTTC.

The V call is TRBV19, the J call TRBJ1-3; 7 bases map to TRBD1. CDR1 and CDR2 (germline): LNHDA, SQIVND (reference sequence). The V and J ends lost 6 bases and 0 bases, in that order; junction bases with no gene match: 5. This CDR3 contains 15 residues. The CDR3 nucleotides read TGTGCCAGTAGGCCGGACAGGAGCTCTGGAAACACCATATATTTT. Residues: CASRPDRSSGNTIYF. The full variable domain, rest sourced from reference TRBV19 and TRBJ1-3, is DGGITQSPKYLFRKEGQNVTLSCEQNLNHDAMYWYRQDPGQGLRLIYYSQIVNDFQKGDIAEGYSVSREKKESFPLTVTSAQKNPTAFYLCASRPDRSSGNTIYFGEGSWLTVV.

V is TRBV3-1 and J is TRBJ2-1; 12 nucleotides align to TRBD2. The V gene's germline CDR1 is LGHDT and CDR2 YNNKEL (reference sequence). The CDR3 consists of 17 residues. Losses at the gene ends were 5 bases for V and 7 bases for J; bases not matched to a gene: 12. The CDR3 region is CASSFRTSGIQSNEQFF. CDR3 DNA: TGTGCCAGCAGCTTCAGGACTAGCGGGATCCAAAGTAATGAGCAGTTCTTC.

The table lists this clonotype with a few counts. The V gene is TRBV20-1, the J gene TRBJ2-5; D unclear. This CDR3 region has 13 residues. Germline CDR1 DFQATT, CDR2 SNEGSKA (reference sequence). V lost 0 bases and J lost 3, with 8 bases in between. DNA of the CDR3: TGCAGTGCTAGAGATTTTAGGAAAGAGACCCAGTACTTC. Residues: CSARDFRKETQYF.

This clonotype was found a few times. This rearrangement joins TRBV7-2 to TRBJ2-3; tentatively, D is TRBD1 (5 bases). The V end was cut by 0 bases, the J end by 5 bases, with 9 bases between. CDR1 is SGHTA, CDR2 FQGNSA, per germline. There are 14 residues in the CDR3. This CDR3 is CASSLAQARDTQYF. In DNA form, the CDR3 reads TGTGCCAGCAGCTTAGCACAGGCCCGAGATACGCAGTATTTT.

This clonotype was seen ten or more times. This chain connects TRBV21-1 to TRBJ1-1. TRBV21-1 is a recognized pseudogene. CDR3 size: 13 residues. The DNA of the CDR3 is TGTGCCAGCCGAAAGCCAGGGAACACTGAAGCTTTCTTT. This encodes CASRKPGNTEAFF.

This clonotype was recorded a few times. The chain is built from TRBV18 and TRBJ2-2; D unresolved. Germline CDR1 and CDR2: KGHSH and LQKENI. V lost 1 base and J lost 2, with 8 bases in between. This CDR3 comprises 15 residues. CDR3 protein: CASSPRYTNTGELFF. CDR3 DNA sequence: TGTGCCAGCTCACCACGATACACCAACACCGGGGAGCTGTTTTTT.

The table lists this clonotype with a few counts. The rearrangement uses TRBV12-3 or TRBV12-4 and TRBJ2-7, with 7 bases that match TRBD1. The CDR3 spans 16 residues. V lost 2 bases, J lost 1 base, and 8 bases stayed unmatched. In nucleotides, the CDR3 is TGTGCCAGCAGTTTATTGGGACAGATAAATTCCTACGAGCAGTACTTC. This translates into CASSLLGQINSYEQYF.

This clonotype occurred a few times. The J gene is TRBJ2-1, the V gene TRBV7-8, with 7 bases identical to TRBD2. CDR1 and CDR2 from the germline V gene are SGHVS and FQNEAQ. CDR3 length: 19 residues. Trimming at V came to 1 base and at J to 5 bases, leaving 17 bases not matched to a gene. The CDR3, as DNA: TGTGCCAGCAGCTTAGAGCGAGGTTTGTGGCGGGGGACCAACAATGAGCAGTTCTTC. It codes for CASSLERGLWRGTNNEQFF.

The chain has TRBV2 and TRBJ1-3, with D maybe TRBD1 (6 bases). Per the germline V gene, CDR1 is SNHLY and CDR2 is FYNNEI. CDR3 length: 16 amino acids. Trimming cost V 4 bases and J 3 bases, with 16 bases left between them. The CDR3 reads CASSAVTRGYGNTIYF. In DNA form, the CDR3 reads TGTGCCAGCAGTGCAGTAACGAGGGGGTATGGAAACACCATATATTTT.

The chain links TRBV20-1 to TRBJ2-7; 9 nucleotides agree with TRBD2. CDR1 is DFQATT and CDR2 is SNEGSKA in the germline V gene (reference sequence). The ends lost 7 bases at V and 3 bases at J; junction bases unmatched: 22. This CDR3 has 18 residues. The CDR3: CSGAKGRGGGRAGYEQYF. The CDR3 bases are TGCAGTGGGGCCAAGGGAAGGGGTGGCGGGAGGGCCGGCTACGAGCAGTACTTC.

The rearrangement joins TRBV28 to TRBJ1-1; 8 bases are a match to TRBD1. CDR1 is MDHEN and CDR2 is SYDVKM in the germline V gene. V lost 3 bases to trimming and J lost 4 bases; unmatched junction nucleotides: 10. There are 16 residues in the CDR3. CDR3 in amino acids: CASSFSGGADATEAFF. For the CDR3, the DNA is TGTGCCAGCAGTTTTTCAGGGGGCGCTGACGCCACTGAAGCTTTCTTT.

This clonotype was seen a handful of times. V gene TRBV7-9 combines with J gene TRBJ2-3; 8 positions match TRBD1. The CDR3 totals 14 residues. The J segment lost 3 bases and the V segment lost 3 bases, leaving 2 bases of the junction unmatched. CDR1 and CDR2 from the germline V gene are SEHNR and FQNEAQ (reference sequence). The CDR3 is CASSFNRGTDTQYF. CDR3 in DNA: TGTGCCAGCAGCTTTAACAGGGGGACAGATACGCAGTATTTT.

This clonotype has more than one count but fewer than ten. The genes are TRBV4-1 and TRBJ1-4; D ambiguous. The germline CDR1 and CDR2 sequences are MGHRA and YSYEKL. There are 15 residues in the CDR3. Trimming removed 0 bases from V and 3 bases from J, with 8 bases in between. CDR3 bases: TGCGCCAGCAGCCAAGATCGGAGGGCTAATGAAAAACTGTTTTTT. Protein product: CASSQDRRANEKLFF.